This T cell receptor beta chain was identified during a study of cytomegalovirus exposure and HLA in healthy donors. The PCR employed 60 Vbeta primers together with 13 Jbeta primers. Some clones are missing from TCRdb's copy, which holds only in-frame ones; the method was immunoSEQ multiplex PCR. The sample contains some 170,000 clones, more than 65% of which appear only once. Trimming shortened V by 1 base and J by 4 bases, and 11 bases separated the two germline ends. Germline V gene data show CDR1 as SGHRS and CDR2 as YFSETQ. The CDR3 is made up of 14 amino acids. This clone appeared a single time. The target antigen is unknown. Study observations and caveats: Most of the TCR beta V segments (in an earlier analysis) were productive either about 87% or about 30% of the time. Common viral pathogens seemed, in a later analysis, to connect with several of the most significant clusters. Later analysis associated a missense DCLRE1C variant with TCR beta V- and J-gene trimming.

Material for sequencing was PBMCs. This TCR came from a man aged 18 to 29 in good health and CMV-seropositive. This chain joins TRBV5-1 and TRBJ1-1; D unclear. The CDR3 DNA follows: TGCGCCAGCAGCTTGTCCCTCCTGGCCACTGAAGCTTTCTTT. As protein: CASSLSLLATEAFF.